These 32 T cell receptor beta chains were all obtained from the same sample, sequenced in a study of CD8 T cells in Susac syndrome. With random hexamers, 0.5 to 1 ug RNA was reverse transcribed. MiXCR was run by TCRdb on the immunoSEQ multiplex PCR reads, yielding one entry per CDR3 protein. This sample yields 140,000 or so distinct CDR3 sequences, of which 94% are seen a single time; roughly 0.083% belongs to the top ten. Sequences were obtained from CD4+ T cells from PBMCs. The receptors here all came from a human donor in good health.

The gene calls are TRBV7-6 and TRBJ2-3; 9 positions agree with TRBD1. The trim removed 8 bases at V and 2 bases at J, leaving 11 bases unmatched. CDR1 and CDR2 (germline): SGHVS, FNYEAQ. The CDR3 has 16 residues. CDR3 nucleotides: TGTGCCAGCGGGGGACAGGGATCTAGATCCACAGATACGCAGTATTTT. This gives the protein CASGGQGSRSTDTQYF.

V and J are TRBV27 and TRBJ1-5; no clear D. CDR3 length: 16 residues. Germline CDR1 and CDR2: MNHEY and SMNVEV (reference sequence). With 2 bases removed from V and 2 bases from J, the gap between germline ends came to 13 bases. The CDR3 DNA sequence: TGTGCCAGCAGTTTAAGTACCACGCCGGGCAATCAGCCCCAGCATTTT. Translation gives CASSLSTTPGNQPQHF.

The count of this clonotype is one. The CDR3 reads CASSTSSETQYF. In nucleotides, the CDR3 is TGTGCCTCCTCGACTAGTTCAGAGACCCAGTACTTC. The genes are TRBV30 and TRBJ2-5, with D possibly matching TRBD2 (6 bases). From germline, CDR1 is GTSNPN and CDR2 SVGIG (reference sequence). The CDR3 is 12 amino acids. Trimming shortened V by 7 bases and J by 4 bases, and 13 bases separated the two germline ends.

The CDR3 coding sequence is TGTGCCAGCAGGCCTCGGGCGGGAGGGTCCAACATTCAGTACTTC. Protein sequence: CASRPRAGGSNIQYF. This sequence joins TRBV7-2 and TRBJ2-4; 9 nucleotides match TRBD2. Germline CDR1 and CDR2: SGHTA and FQGNSA. With 6 bases clipped from V and 7 bases from J, the junction kept 10 bases outside the gene matches. The CDR3 totals 15 residues.

This chain uses TRBV9 with TRBJ2-5, with D maybe TRBD2 (5 bases). CDR3 size: 14 residues. The ends were cut back, 1 base at V and 3 bases at J, with 10 bases in the middle. In germline, CDR1 is SGDLS, CDR2 YYNGEE. The DNA of the CDR3 is TGTGCCAGCAGCGTAAGAGTCGGGAAAGAGACCCAGTACTTC. Residues: CASSVRVGKETQYF.

The V call is TRBV10-3, the J call TRBJ2-1, with D maybe TRBD2 (5 bases). CDR1 is ENHRY, CDR2 SYGVKD, per germline. Trimming removed 4 bases at V and 7 bases at J, with 14 bases between. The CDR3 is 14 residues long. The CDR3 reads CAISGRQRVNEQFF. The CDR3 DNA is TGTGCCATCAGTGGGCGGCAGAGGGTGAATGAGCAGTTCTTC.

V is TRBV29-1 and J is TRBJ2-5, with TRBD1 identical over 7 bases. The V gene end was trimmed by 7 bases and the J gene end by 4 bases; junction bases not matched to a gene: 0. Germline assignment: CDR1 SQVTM and CDR2 ANQGSEA. This CDR3 has 10 residues. DNA of the CDR3: TGCAGCGCAGGGGGAGAGACCCAGTACTTC. This gives the protein CSAGGETQYF.

The chain recombines TRBV12-3 or TRBV12-4 with TRBJ2-7; D could derive from TRBD1 or TRBD2 (7 bases each). The CDR3 consists of 15 residues. Trimming removed 5 bases from V and 2 bases from J, with 16 bases in between. The CDR3 coding sequence is TGTGCCAGCAGTCCACTACAGGGGACTACCTACGAGCAGTACTTC. It specifies CASSPLQGTTYEQYF.

This clonotype was seen a single time. J is TRBJ1-2 and V is TRBV25-1, with D unresolved. The germline V gene encodes CDR1 MGHDK and CDR2 SYGVNS. Deletions cut 3 bases from V and 8 bases from J, with 10 bases between. The CDR3 is 12 amino acids. The CDR3 nucleotides are TGTGCCAGCAGTGATTGGAAAAGGGGCTACACCTTC. Translating gives CASSDWKRGYTF.

The count of this clonotype is one. CDR3 nucleotides: TGTGCCAGCAGTTTGAGGAGGAGCGCCTACGAGCAGTACTTC. It encodes CASSLRRSAYEQYF. The V and J genes are TRBV12-3 or TRBV12-4 and TRBJ2-7; weak D call: TRBD2 (5 bases). Trimming shortened V by 3 bases and J by 2 bases, and 11 bases separated the two germline ends. This CDR3 comprises 14 residues.

This chain connects TRBV6-6 to TRBJ2-3; D not certain. Germline CDR1 MNHNY, CDR2 SVGAGI (reference sequence). Between the trimmed V and J ends, which lost 2 bases and 0 bases, there was a span of 6 bases. The length of the CDR3 is 14 residues. Here the CDR3 DNA reads TGTGCCAGCAGTTACGGGTGGAGCACAGATACGCAGTATTTT. Amino acid sequence: CASSYGWSTDTQYF.

The rearrangement joins TRBV7-2 to TRBJ2-3; tentatively, D is TRBD2 (6 bases). V gave up 5 bases and J gave up 2 bases, with 8 bases separating them. The CDR3 is made up of 13 amino acids. Looked up from germline, CDR1 is SGHTA and CDR2 is FQGNSA. CDR3 DNA: TGTGCCAGCAGCCGGGAGTTCACAGATACGCAGTATTTT. This gives the protein CASSREFTDTQYF.

This clonotype was recorded only once. The chain couples TRBV7-2 to TRBJ2-6; TRBD2 matches at 8 bases. Per the germline V gene, CDR1 is SGHTA and CDR2 is FQGNSA. The J segment lost 4 bases and the V segment lost 3 bases, leaving 11 bases of the junction unmatched. CDR3 length equals 18 residues. CDR3 loop: CASSFSGTSLPGANVLTF. CDR3 nucleotides: TGTGCCAGCAGCTTTTCCGGGACTAGTTTACCCGGGGCCAACGTCCTGACTTTC.

The J gene is TRBJ1-2, the V gene TRBV12-3 or TRBV12-4; a weak D match, TRBD1 (6 bases). Trimming cost V 6 bases and J 3 bases, with 14 bases left between them. The CDR3 covers 14 residues. CDR3 in amino acids: CASSEGGAHYGYTF. The CDR3 bases are TGTGCCAGCAGCGAAGGGGGGGCACACTATGGCTACACCTTC.

The table lists this clonotype with a count of one. The chain links TRBV29-1 to TRBJ1-2, with 9 nucleotides matching TRBD1. This CDR3 comprises 14 residues. The germline V gene encodes CDR1 SQVTM and CDR2 ANQGSEA. Trimming at V came to 7 bases and at J to 1 base, leaving 7 bases not matched to a gene. The CDR3 DNA follows: TGCAGCGCTCAGGACAGGGGTGGTAACTATGGCTACACCTTC. Its protein is CSAQDRGGNYGYTF.

This chain connects TRBV27 to TRBJ2-2; 7 bases match TRBD1. Germline V gives CDR1 MNHEY, CDR2 SMNVEV (reference sequence). There are 15 residues in the CDR3. Trimming removed 1 base from V and 5 bases from J; junction bases left unmatched: 4. CDR3 DNA: TGTGCCAGCAGTTTATGGGGACAGAGGACCGGGGAGCTGTTTTTT. Residues: CASSLWGQRTGELFF.

The chain uses TRBV2 and TRBJ1-1, with 7 bases matching TRBD1. After removal of 6 bases from V and 7 bases from J, the junction contained 11 bases not matched to a gene. The CDR3 is 14 residues long. The germline gives CDR1 SNHLY, CDR2 FYNNEI. Written as DNA, the CDR3 is TGTGCCAGCAGAGCGGACAGGTCCAGGGGTGAAGCTTTCTTT. Protein: CASRADRSRGEAFF.

The rearrangement links TRBV12-3 or TRBV12-4 to TRBJ2-2; D gene unclear. CDR3 length: 15 amino acids. Trimming took off 5 bases at V and 5 bases at J, with 15 bases between the two ends. CDR3 DNA sequence: TGTGCCAGCAGTCCCACCACAATGGGGACCGGGGAGCTGTTTTTT. Translation gives CASSPTTMGTGELFF.

The rearrangement joins TRBV6-1 to TRBJ1-1; D uncertain. V dropped 8 bases and J dropped 7 bases, with 14 bases sitting between them. The CDR3 runs to 12 residues. The germline CDR1 and CDR2 sequences are MNHNS and SASEGT. The CDR3: CASSRKPLEAFF. CDR3 coding DNA: TGTGCCAGCTCAAGAAAACCACTTGAAGCTTTCTTT.

This chain connects TRBV5-6 to TRBJ2-5; D gene ambiguous. The CDR3 consists of 15 residues. Germline-derived CDR1 and CDR2 are SGHDT and YYEEEE. V lost 0 bases, J lost 4 bases, and 13 bases lay in between. CDR3 region: CASSLEFSKGETQYF. The CDR3 nucleotides are TGTGCCAGCAGCTTGGAGTTCAGTAAGGGAGAGACCCAGTACTTC.

The genes are TRBV6-1 and TRBJ1-5; 7 bases match TRBD1. CDR3 length equals 13 residues. Trimming removed 8 bases from V and 6 bases from J; junction bases left unmatched: 7. Germline lookup yields CDR1 MNHNS and CDR2 SASEGT. CDR3 residues: CASASTGLQPQHF. Here the CDR3 DNA reads TGTGCCAGCGCATCGACAGGGCTTCAGCCCCAGCATTTT.

The chain is built from TRBV5-1 and TRBJ2-7; D gene unclear. V was cut by 2 bases and J by 3 bases, with 9 bases left in between. The CDR3 consists of 13 residues. Germline assignment: CDR1 SGHRS and CDR2 YFSETQ. In DNA form, the CDR3 reads TGCGCCAGCAGCTTATTCCTCGACTACGAGCAGTACTTC. It encodes CASSLFLDYEQYF.

The chain combines TRBV5-4 with TRBJ2-3; D may match TRBD1 or TRBD2 (5 bases each). Deletions cut 5 bases from V and 0 bases from J, with 16 bases between. The germline V gene encodes CDR1 SGHNT and CDR2 YYREEE (reference sequence). The CDR3 spans 16 residues. CDR3 nucleotides: TGTGCCAGCAGGCACCGGGACGGCTCTAGCACAGATACGCAGTATTTT. Translation gives CASRHRDGSSTDTQYF.

This clonotype was seen just once. The chain joins TRBV30 to TRBJ1-2, with D unclear. This CDR3 is built from 13 residues. Trimming took off 2 bases at V and 0 bases at J, with 7 bases between the two ends. CDR1 is GTSNPN and CDR2 is SVGIG in the germline V gene (reference sequence). The CDR3, as DNA: TGTGCCTGGAGTACAGAGGCTAACTATGGCTACACCTTC. It codes for CAWSTEANYGYTF.

The chain is built from TRBV30 and TRBJ1-2; no reliable D call. This CDR3 is built from 15 residues. V was shortened by 1 base and J by 4 bases, with 16 bases between the two germline ends. Germline V gives CDR1 GTSNPN, CDR2 SVGIG (reference sequence). The DNA for the CDR3 is TGTGCCTGGAGTGCTTCTGGTGGCAGAATCTATGGCTACACCTTC. It specifies CAWSASGGRIYGYTF.

The genes are TRBV3-1 and TRBJ1-2; D unclear. Trimming pared 1 base from V and 4 bases from J, leaving 22 bases between. This CDR3 is 18 amino acids long. Looked up from germline, CDR1 is LGHDT and CDR2 is YNNKEL (reference sequence). In nucleotides, the CDR3 is TGTGCCAGCAGCCAAGGTATGAGGACCTCACGGGAAGCCTATGGCTACACCTTC. Translated: CASSQGMRTSREAYGYTF. Supplemented by reference TRBV3-1 and TRBJ1-2, the full variable domain reads DTAVSQTPKYLVTQMGNDKSIKCEQNLGHDTMYWYKQDSKKFLKIMFSYNNKELIINETVPNRFSPKSPDKAHLNLHINSLELGDSAVYFCASSQGMRTSREAYGYTFGSGTRLTVV.

J is TRBJ1-2 and V is TRBV6-1; D unresolved. The ends were cut back, 4 bases at V and 4 bases at J, with 7 bases in the middle. The germline V gene has CDR1 MNHNS and CDR2 SASEGT. The CDR3 length is 12 residues. As DNA, the CDR3 is TGTGCCAGCAGTGCCATGGTCTATGGCTACACCTTC. Translating gives CASSAMVYGYTF.

The chain carries TRBV19 and TRBJ2-1; D possibly corresponds to TRBD2 (5 bases). The V end lost 7 bases, the J end lost 9 bases, and 19 bases lay between the germline ends. Germline CDR1 and CDR2: LNHDA and SQIVND (reference sequence). The CDR3 spans 14 residues. For the CDR3, the DNA is TGTGCCAGTACTGAGCGGAAGTTTGTCGGTGAGCAGTTCTTC. Its translation is CASTERKFVGEQFF.

The chain carries TRBV5-4 and TRBJ2-7, with unresolved D. V was trimmed by 3 bases and J by 6 bases, leaving 13 bases between them. CDR1 and CDR2 (germline): SGHNT, YYREEE (reference sequence). The CDR3 contains 13 residues. The DNA for the CDR3 is TGTGCCAGCAGCTCCAAGGCCGGACGCGAGCAGTACTTC. This gives the protein CASSSKAGREQYF.

The chain recombines TRBV28 with TRBJ2-5, with D unresolved. The CDR3 extends over 14 amino acids. Germline V CDR1 and CDR2: MDHEN, SYDVKM. Trimming cost V 1 base and J 1 base, with 7 bases left between them. CDR3: CASSLLGFQETQYF. The CDR3 region has the DNA TGTGCCAGCAGTTTATTGGGGTTCCAAGAGACCCAGTACTTC. The full variable domain, in which reference TRBV28 and TRBJ2-5 provide the parts outside the CDR3, is DVKVTQSSRYLVKRTGEKVFLECVQDMDHENMFWYRQDPGLGLRLIYFSYDVKMKEKGDIPEGYSVSREKKERFSLILESASTNQTSMYLCASSLLGFQETQYFGPGTRLLVL.

The V call is TRBV20-1, the J call TRBJ2-3, with TRBD2 identical over 8 bases. The CDR3 runs 15 residues. Per the germline V gene, CDR1 is DFQATT and CDR2 is SNEGSKA (reference sequence). The J segment lost 2 bases and the V segment lost 6 bases, leaving 10 bases of the junction unmatched. This CDR3 reads CSAPPSGSITDTQYF. CDR3 DNA: TGCAGTGCCCCACCAAGCGGGAGCATCACAGATACGCAGTATTTT.

V and J are TRBV29-1 and TRBJ1-1; D remains ambiguous. The CDR3 consists of 12 residues. V was trimmed by 4 bases and J by 1 base, leaving 7 bases between them. Germline lookup yields CDR1 SQVTM and CDR2 ANQGSEA. CDR3 amino acids: CSVARQNTEAFF. CDR3 coding DNA: TGCAGCGTTGCACGGCAGAACACTGAAGCTTTCTTT.